This is a list of T cell receptor beta chains from one sample in a study of blood T cell repertoires in COVID-19. Only in-frame clones appear in the TCRdb table, and some are missing; sequencing was by immunoSEQ multiplex PCR. The sample records about 130,000 clones, roughly 86% being singletons. Sequencing was done on a sample of peripheral blood. The receptors stem from a woman in her 70s with COVID-19, enrolled during active disease. CDR3s include the opening cysteine and the closing phenylalanine or tryptophan. Each record gives: V gene, J gene, D gene, clone size, CDR3 protein, CDR3 DNA. A D gene is named only where the DNA matches it firmly. Size values are once, few and many counts, or a class for expanded clones, and some rows have none.

V gene: TRBV5-6
J gene: TRBJ1-2
D gene: -
clone size: few
CDR3 protein: CASSFLTRLEDRRGHGYTF
CDR3 DNA: TGTGCCAGCAGCTTCCTAACCCGGCTAGAGGACAGAAGAGGGCATGGCTACACCTTC

V gene: TRBV30
J gene: TRBJ1-1
D gene: -
clone size: -
CDR3 protein: CAWMRGKNTEAFF
CDR3 DNA: TGTGCCTGGATGAGAGGGAAAAACACTGAAGCTTTCTTT

V gene: TRBV5-6
J gene: TRBJ1-2
D gene: -
clone size: -
CDR3 protein: CASSFERVGGYTF
CDR3 DNA: TGTGCCAGCAGCTTCGAGAGGGTGGGAGGCTACACCTTC

V gene: TRBV7-9
J gene: TRBJ2-5
D gene: TRBD2
clone size: -
CDR3 protein: CASSQGLAGQETQYF
CDR3 DNA: TGTGCCAGCAGCCAGGGACTAGCGGGACAAGAGACCCAGTACTTC

V gene: TRBV7-6
J gene: TRBJ2-5
D gene: TRBD2
clone size: once
CDR3 protein: CASSTALAGIIQETQYF
CDR3 DNA: TGTGCCAGCAGCACCGCTCTAGCGGGGATTATCCAAGAGACCCAGTACTTC

V gene: TRBV28
J gene: TRBJ2-1
D gene: -
clone size: once
CDR3 protein: CASSNTGKVNEQFF
CDR3 DNA: TGTGCCAGCAGCAATACAGGGAAAGTGAATGAGCAGTTCTTC

V gene: TRBV6-1
J gene: TRBJ2-4
D gene: -
clone size: -
CDR3 protein: CASSDARTLVHIQYF
CDR3 DNA: TGTGCCAGCAGTGACGCCCGGACATTAGTCCACATTCAGTACTTC

V gene: TRBV10-3
J gene: TRBJ1-2
D gene: -
clone size: -
CDR3 protein: CAISVQASYTF
CDR3 DNA: TGTGCCATCAGTGTCCAGGCAAGCTACACCTTC

V gene: TRBV28
J gene: TRBJ2-5
D gene: -
clone size: -
CDR3 protein: CASSLAGFQKTQYF
CDR3 DNA: TGTGCCAGCAGCCTCGCGGGGTTTCAGAAGACCCAGTACTTC

V gene: TRBV7-7
J gene: TRBJ2-7
D gene: TRBD1
clone size: -
CDR3 protein: CASSLETGDYEQYF
CDR3 DNA: TGTGCTAGCAGCTTAGAAACAGGGGACTACGAGCAGTACTTC

V gene: TRBV3-1/TRBV3-2
J gene: TRBJ2-6
D gene: -
clone size: -
CDR3 protein: CASSQDTVISGANVLTF
CDR3 DNA: TGTGCCAGCAGCCAAGACACAGTAATCTCTGGGGCCAACGTCCTGACTTTC

V gene: TRBV7-9
J gene: TRBJ2-2
D gene: TRBD1
clone size: -
CDR3 protein: CASSPEGQSGELFF
CDR3 DNA: TGTGCCAGCAGCCCCGAGGGACAGTCCGGGGAGCTGTTTTTT

V gene: TRBV18
J gene: TRBJ1-4
D gene: TRBD1
clone size: -
CDR3 protein: CASSPAGGAEEKLFF
CDR3 DNA: TGTGCCAGCTCGCCGGCAGGGGGCGCGGAAGAAAAACTGTTTTTT

V gene: TRBV6-6
J gene: TRBJ1-5
D gene: -
clone size: -
CDR3 protein: CASSDRQSGKPQHF
CDR3 DNA: TGTGCCAGCAGTGACAGACAGTCTGGGAAGCCCCAGCATTTT

V gene: TRBV27
J gene: TRBJ2-2
D gene: -
clone size: -
CDR3 protein: CASSTTDRTYTGELFF
CDR3 DNA: TGTGCCAGCAGTACGACCGACAGAACCTACACCGGGGAGCTGTTTTTT

V gene: TRBV7-2
J gene: TRBJ2-3
D gene: -
clone size: -
CDR3 protein: CASSLDGTGAYTQYF
CDR3 DNA: TGTGCCAGCAGCTTAGACGGAACTGGGGCCTATACGCAGTATTTT

V gene: TRBV4-2
J gene: TRBJ1-1
D gene: -
clone size: -
CDR3 protein: CASSRRENPYSAFF
CDR3 DNA: TGTGCCAGCAGTCGGAGGGAGAACCCGTACTCGGCTTTCTTT

V gene: TRBV6-5
J gene: TRBJ2-7
D gene: TRBD1
clone size: -
CDR3 protein: CASITRGMSYEQYF
CDR3 DNA: TGTGCCAGCATCACCAGGGGGATGTCCTACGAGCAGTACTTC

V gene: TRBV5-1
J gene: TRBJ2-1
D gene: TRBD2
clone size: few
CDR3 protein: CASSSLAGALSEQFF
CDR3 DNA: TGCGCCAGCAGCTCTTTAGCGGGGGCCCTTAGTGAGCAGTTCTTC

V gene: TRBV12-3/TRBV12-4
J gene: TRBJ1-2
D gene: TRBD1
clone size: -
CDR3 protein: CASSPRDRDGYTF
CDR3 DNA: TGTGCCAGCAGTCCGCGGGACAGGGATGGCTACACCTTC

V gene: TRBV3-1/TRBV3-2
J gene: TRBJ2-1
D gene: -
clone size: few
CDR3 protein: CASSQPGDGGRYNEQFF
CDR3 DNA: TGTGCCAGCAGCCAACCTGGGGATGGGGGGAGATACAATGAGCAGTTCTTC

V gene: TRBV5-6
J gene: TRBJ1-6
D gene: TRBD1
clone size: -
CDR3 protein: CASSFGGQGNSPLHF
CDR3 DNA: TGTGCCAGCAGCTTTGGGGGACAGGGAAATTCACCCCTCCACTTT

V gene: TRBV10-3
J gene: TRBJ2-7
D gene: -
clone size: -
CDR3 protein: CAITAGPQGEGYEQYF
CDR3 DNA: TGTGCCATCACGGCCGGACCACAGGGTGAGGGTTACGAGCAGTACTTC

V gene: TRBV7-9
J gene: TRBJ2-7
D gene: TRBD1
clone size: -
CDR3 protein: CASSLAGTGGIEQYF
CDR3 DNA: TGTGCCAGCAGCTTAGCCGGGACAGGGGGAATCGAGCAGTACTTC

V gene: TRBV27
J gene: TRBJ2-6
D gene: TRBD2
clone size: -
CDR3 protein: CASGPGSGGASGANVLTF
CDR3 DNA: TGTGCCAGCGGTCCGGGTAGCGGGGGGGCTTCAGGGGCCAACGTCCTGACTTTC

V gene: TRBV3-1/TRBV3-2
J gene: TRBJ2-3
D gene: TRBD2
clone size: -
CDR3 protein: CASSQVSGGSDTQYF
CDR3 DNA: TGTGCCAGCAGCCAAGTAAGCGGGGGTTCAGATACGCAGTATTTT

V gene: TRBV30
J gene: TRBJ2-1
D gene: -
clone size: -
CDR3 protein: CAWAPGGGANEQFF
CDR3 DNA: TGTGCCTGGGCCCCCGGTGGGGGCGCCAATGAGCAGTTCTTC

V gene: TRBV6-5
J gene: TRBJ1-1
D gene: -
clone size: -
CDR3 protein: CASRSDSYTEAFF
CDR3 DNA: TGTGCCAGCAGATCCGACAGTTACACTGAAGCTTTCTTT

V gene: TRBV5-6
J gene: TRBJ1-2
D gene: -
clone size: -
CDR3 protein: CASSLGPLGSYGYTF
CDR3 DNA: TGTGCCAGCAGCCTTGGACCTCTAGGGAGCTATGGCTACACCTTC

V gene: TRBV3-1/TRBV3-2
J gene: TRBJ1-3
D gene: -
clone size: -
CDR3 protein: CASSHSGSDTIYF
CDR3 DNA: TGTGCCAGCAGCCATTCAGGGTCGGACACCATATATTTT

V gene: TRBV7-9
J gene: TRBJ2-5
D gene: -
clone size: -
CDR3 protein: CASSLVGAETQYF
CDR3 DNA: TGTGCCAGCAGCTTAGTGGGCGCGGAGACCCAGTACTTC

V gene: TRBV10-3
J gene: TRBJ2-1
D gene: -
clone size: -
CDR3 protein: CAISERGGPESGQFF
CDR3 DNA: TGTGCCATCAGTGAAAGGGGGGGTCCTGAGAGTGGGCAGTTCTTC

V gene: TRBV6-6
J gene: TRBJ1-5
D gene: -
clone size: -
CDR3 protein: CASSLNSNQPQHF
CDR3 DNA: TGTGCCAGCAGCCTTAATAGCAATCAGCCCCAGCATTTT

V gene: TRBV6-5
J gene: TRBJ1-3
D gene: TRBD1
clone size: -
CDR3 protein: CATGGQSGNTIYF
CDR3 DNA: TGTGCCACAGGGGGGCAATCTGGAAACACCATATATTTT

V gene: TRBV5-6
J gene: TRBJ1-6
D gene: -
clone size: -
CDR3 protein: CASSGRQRNSPLHF
CDR3 DNA: TGTGCCAGCAGCGGGAGGCAAAGGAATTCACCCCTCCACTTT

V gene: TRBV10-3
J gene: TRBJ2-1
D gene: TRBD2
clone size: once
CDR3 protein: CAIRGSGAYNEQFF
CDR3 DNA: TGTGCCATCAGGGGCAGCGGGGCCTACAATGAGCAGTTCTTC

V gene: TRBV25-1
J gene: TRBJ1-4
D gene: -
clone size: -
CDR3 protein: CASSEFRTENEKLFF
CDR3 DNA: TGTGCCAGCAGTGAGTTTAGAACAGAGAATGAAAAACTGTTTTTT

V gene: TRBV25-1
J gene: TRBJ2-3
D gene: TRBD2
clone size: -
CDR3 protein: CASSEYLTSGTDTQYF
CDR3 DNA: TGTGCCAGCAGTGAATACCTGACTAGCGGGACAGATACGCAGTATTTT

V gene: TRBV28
J gene: TRBJ1-2
D gene: TRBD1
clone size: -
CDR3 protein: CASSLRGLYGYTF
CDR3 DNA: TGTGCCAGCAGTTTAAGGGGGCTCTATGGCTACACCTTC

V gene: TRBV6-5
J gene: TRBJ2-2
D gene: -
clone size: many
CDR3 protein: CASKWAGDTGELFF
CDR3 DNA: TGTGCCAGCAAATGGGCAGGGGACACCGGGGAGCTGTTTTTT

V gene: TRBV18
J gene: TRBJ1-4
D gene: -
clone size: -
CDR3 protein: CASSLGSTAVGYEKLFF
CDR3 DNA: TGTGCCAGCTCACTTGGGTCGACAGCCGTGGGGTATGAAAAACTGTTTTTT

V gene: TRBV24-1
J gene: TRBJ1-1
D gene: -
clone size: -
CDR3 protein: CATSGGPVGGEETEAFF
CDR3 DNA: TGTGCCACCAGTGGGGGCCCCGTGGGAGGGGAGGAAACTGAAGCTTTCTTT

V gene: TRBV6-1
J gene: TRBJ2-7
D gene: -
clone size: -
CDR3 protein: CASSEFDRTDYEQYF
CDR3 DNA: TGTGCCAGCAGTGAATTTGACAGAACGGATTACGAGCAGTACTTC

V gene: TRBV7-2
J gene: TRBJ2-1
D gene: -
clone size: few
CDR3 protein: CASSVAGPYNEQFF
CDR3 DNA: TGTGCCAGCAGCGTGGCTGGCCCCTACAATGAGCAGTTCTTC

V gene: TRBV10-2
J gene: TRBJ2-7
D gene: TRBD1
clone size: -
CDR3 protein: CASSEPAGTGLYEQYF
CDR3 DNA: TGCGCCAGCAGTGAGCCTGCCGGGACAGGACTATACGAGCAGTACTTC

V gene: TRBV7-8
J gene: TRBJ2-1
D gene: TRBD2
clone size: -
CDR3 protein: CASSSTSGGLYNEQFF
CDR3 DNA: TGTGCCAGCAGTTCGACTAGCGGGGGGCTCTACAATGAGCAGTTCTTC

V gene: TRBV30
J gene: TRBJ1-5
D gene: TRBD1
clone size: once
CDR3 protein: CAWTDRSRNQPQHF
CDR3 DNA: TGTGCCTGGACGGACAGGTCGCGCAATCAGCCCCAGCATTTT

V gene: TRBV6-5
J gene: TRBJ2-2
D gene: TRBD2
clone size: -
CDR3 protein: CASSSTSAHTGELFF
CDR3 DNA: TGTGCCAGCAGTTCGACTAGCGCGCACACCGGGGAGCTGTTTTTT

V gene: TRBV5-1
J gene: TRBJ1-6
D gene: -
clone size: -
CDR3 protein: CASSADRPYNSPLHF
CDR3 DNA: TGCGCCAGCAGCGCTGACAGACCTTATAATTCACCCCTCCACTTT

V gene: TRBV5-6
J gene: TRBJ1-3
D gene: -
clone size: -
CDR3 protein: CASSSRTDGNTIYF
CDR3 DNA: TGTGCCAGCAGCTCAAGGACAGATGGAAACACCATATATTTT

V gene: TRBV2
J gene: TRBJ2-1
D gene: -
clone size: -
CDR3 protein: CASSEYNEQFF
CDR3 DNA: TGTGCCAGCAGTGAGTATAATGAGCAGTTCTTC

V gene: TRBV4-2
J gene: TRBJ2-7
D gene: -
clone size: once
CDR3 protein: CASSQDQEEFYEQYF
CDR3 DNA: TGTGCCAGCAGCCAAGATCAGGAGGAGTTCTACGAGCAGTACTTC

V gene: TRBV9
J gene: TRBJ1-2
D gene: TRBD1
clone size: -
CDR3 protein: CASSYGQVRYGGGYTF
CDR3 DNA: TGTGCCAGCAGCTACGGACAGGTCCGATACGGGGGTGGCTACACCTTC

V gene: TRBV19
J gene: TRBJ1-5
D gene: TRBD1
clone size: -
CDR3 protein: CASSKDRVQPQHF
CDR3 DNA: TGTGCCAGTAGTAAGGACAGGGTCCAGCCCCAGCATTTT

V gene: TRBV6-5
J gene: TRBJ1-2
D gene: -
clone size: once
CDR3 protein: CASSGGGIYGYTF
CDR3 DNA: TGTGCCAGCTCCGGCGGGGGGATCTATGGCTACACCTTC

V gene: TRBV2
J gene: TRBJ1-1
D gene: TRBD1
clone size: -
CDR3 protein: CASSVAGGRGEAFF
CDR3 DNA: TGTGCCAGCAGTGTGGCAGGGGGCCGTGGTGAAGCTTTCTTT

V gene: TRBV5-6
J gene: TRBJ2-3
D gene: TRBD1
clone size: once
CDR3 protein: CASSFPQGARTDTQYF
CDR3 DNA: TGTGCCAGCAGCTTTCCCCAGGGGGCTCGCACAGATACGCAGTATTTT

V gene: TRBV6-5
J gene: TRBJ1-1
D gene: -
clone size: -
CDR3 protein: CASSYVFQGNTEAFF
CDR3 DNA: TGTGCCAGCAGTTACGTTTTCCAGGGGAACACTGAAGCTTTCTTT

V gene: TRBV5-1
J gene: TRBJ2-5
D gene: TRBD1
clone size: -
CDR3 protein: CASSLAGTGGMETQYF
CDR3 DNA: TGCGCCAGCAGCTTGGCCGGGACAGGGGGTATGGAGACCCAGTACTTC

V gene: TRBV3-1/TRBV3-2
J gene: TRBJ2-4
D gene: TRBD1
clone size: -
CDR3 protein: CASSQDRAGTGLYF
CDR3 DNA: TGTGCCAGCAGCCAAGATCGGGCCGGGACAGGGCTGTACTTC